This T cell receptor beta chain derives from a study of CD8 T cells in ankylosing spondylitis. With 0 bases removed from V and 7 bases from J, the gap between germline ends came to 9 bases. This CDR3 spans 13 amino acids. From germline, CDR1 is SGHAT and CDR2 FQNNGV. TCRdb recomputed calls from the 5' RACE reads with MiXCR, one row per CDR3 protein. The sample yields 250,000 to 350,000 distinct CDR3 sequences, 20% seen once. The source of this sequence is a male donor with ankylosing spondylitis or in good health (not recorded which). The sample was blood, either unsorted or a sorted T cell fraction (not recorded which). J is TRBJ1-2 and V is TRBV11-2, with D possibly matching TRBD1 (5 bases). CDR3 nucleotide sequence: TGTGCCAGCAGCTTAGATCCTGGGGGTGGCTACACCTTC. Translation: CASSLDPGGGYTF.